Below, 10 T cell receptor beta chains from the same sample are listed, as sequenced in a study of blood T cell repertoires in COVID-19. The table came from immunoSEQ multiplex PCR; TCRdb's copy has only in-frame clones and leaves some out. The table has approximately 40,000 clones, approximately 90% seen once. The sequencing sample was made of peripheral blood. Receptors originate from a man in his fifties in a cohort sampled during active COVID-19.

The chain employs TRBV9 and TRBJ2-5; tentative D call: TRBD2 (5 bases). Germline V CDR1 and CDR2: SGDLS, YYNGEE. The CDR3 is 15 residues long. V gave up 4 bases and J gave up 2 bases, with 15 bases separating them. The CDR3 loop is CASSPSGAVQETQYF. CDR3 sequence (DNA): TGTGCCAGCAGCCCCTCAGGAGCGGTACAAGAGACCCAGTACTTC.

The rearrangement links TRBV7-2 to TRBJ2-5; D is ambiguous. Deletions cut 1 base from V and 4 bases from J, with 13 bases between. Germline V gives CDR1 SGHTA, CDR2 FQGNSA. The CDR3 loop spans 15 amino acids. CDR3 amino acids: CASSLVTPQVETQYF. The DNA for the CDR3 is TGTGCCAGCAGCTTAGTGACCCCGCAGGTAGAGACCCAGTACTTC.

The chain uses TRBV18 and TRBJ2-5, with a tentative D call TRBD2 (6 bases). CDR1 and CDR2 from the germline V gene are KGHSH and LQKENI. The CDR3 covers 13 residues. Trimming took 6 bases from V and 5 from J, leaving 13 bases between them. The DNA of the CDR3 is TGTGCCAGCTCCCTGGGGACTGCGGAGACCCAGTACTTC. This sequence encodes CASSLGTAETQYF. The full variable domain, its missing parts supplied by reference TRBV18 and TRBJ2-5, is NAGVMQNPRHLVRRRGQEARLRCSPMKGHSHVYWYRQLPEEGLKFMVYLQKENIIDESGMPKERFSAEFPKEGPSILRIQQVVRGDSAAYFCASSLGTAETQYFGPGTRLLVL.

This rearrangement joins TRBV13 to TRBJ2-3; TRBD2 is a possible D gene (7 bases). Germline values: CDR1 PRHDT, CDR2 FYEKMQ (reference sequence). Trimming left V 4 bases short and J 2 bases short, with 13 bases between. The CDR3 has 15 amino acids. The CDR3: CASSSRGGFTDTQYF. Written as DNA, the CDR3 is TGTGCCAGCAGCTCACGCGGGGGCTTCACAGATACGCAGTATTTT.

The rearrangement joins TRBV25-1 to TRBJ2-3; 13 bases map to TRBD2. V shed 2 bases and J 6 bases; nucleotides not matched to a gene: 11. The CDR3 is made up of 18 amino acids. Germline V gene lookup returns CDR1 MGHDK and CDR2 SYGVNS. CDR3 region: CASSEPRTSGGPKDTQYF. CDR3 sequence (DNA): TGTGCCAGCAGTGAACCCCGGACTAGCGGGGGACCTAAGGATACGCAGTATTTT.

The rearrangement uses TRBV5-6 and TRBJ1-1, with D maybe TRBD1 (5 bases). Per the germline V gene, CDR1 is SGHDT and CDR2 is YYEEEE. This CDR3 region has 16 residues. V lost 2 bases and J 0 bases, leaving 14 bases between the germline ends. The DNA of the CDR3 is TGTGCCAGCAGCTTAGGTCTAAAGGGGCTGAACACTGAAGCTTTCTTT. This encodes CASSLGLKGLNTEAFF.

Written as DNA, the CDR3 is TGTGCCTGGAGTTGGTTTTCCGGGACAGGAAACACCATATATTTT. Its protein is CAWSWFSGTGNTIYF. The rearrangement links TRBV30 to TRBJ1-3; D is possibly TRBD1 (6 bases). The germline V gene encodes CDR1 GTSNPN and CDR2 SVGIG (reference sequence). V lost 2 bases and J 4 bases, leaving 15 bases between the germline ends. The CDR3 runs 15 residues.

In its sample, this clone was seen once. V usage is TRBV24-1 and J usage is TRBJ1-5; D may be TRBD1 (5 bases). V gave up 4 bases and J gave up 1 base, with 19 bases separating them. This CDR3 is 18 amino acids long. Per germline, CDR1 KGHDR and CDR2 SFDVKD. This chain's CDR3 is CATSEPGHRRESNQPQHF. In nucleotides, the CDR3 is TGTGCCACCAGTGAGCCCGGACATCGGAGGGAGAGCAATCAGCCCCAGCATTTT.

The chain recombines TRBV12-5 with TRBJ2-1; 7 bases agree with TRBD2. The germline CDR1 and CDR2 sequences are LGHNT and FRNRAP. V lost 5 bases and J lost 0; bases outside the gene matches: 10. This CDR3 region has 17 residues. The DNA of the CDR3 is TGTGCTAGTGGTGCTCGCCCGTGGGGGGGCTCCTACAATGAGCAGTTCTTC. It encodes CASGARPWGGSYNEQFF.

The chain recombines TRBV2 with TRBJ2-7, with D hard to call. The CDR3 has 11 residues. CDR1 and CDR2 (germline): SNHLY, FYNNEI. V lost 5 bases, J lost 1 base, and 3 bases lay in between. CDR3 in DNA: TGTGCCAGCAGTTCTTCCTACGAGCAGTACGTC. Translated: CASSSSYEQYV.